This T cell receptor beta chain is from a study of T-cell reconstitution after alpha-beta-depleted transplantation in children. Study-level points and caveats: A year had passed since transplant, and T-cell counts and diversity by then came mostly from newly produced T cells. Approximately two months post-transplant, alpha-beta T cells reportedly originated from several hundred expanded graft clones.

During its preparation, the TCRbeta library received unique molecular identifiers. TCRdb redid the calling of the PCR reads with MiXCR, one entry per CDR3 protein. The table records 600,000 to 700,000 distinct CDR3 sequences, 13% of them present only once. A few counts support this clonotype. What it binds is unknown. The TCR originated in a girl aged 2-10 years with congenital amegakaryocytic thrombocytopenia, due to receive a stem cell transplant. This specimen consisted of PBMCs, obtained before TCRalphabeta/CD19-depleted stem cell transplant.

The CDR3 is CASSYVLARKAVGYGYTF. In nucleotides, the CDR3 is TGTGCCAGCAGTTACGTGTTAGCAAGAAAGGCGGTTGGCTATGGCTACACCTTC. The chain couples TRBV6-2 or TRBV6-3 to TRBJ1-2, with no clear D. V shed 2 bases and J shed 4 bases, with 23 bases lying between them. Germline V gene data show CDR1 as MNHEY and CDR2 as SVGEGT. The CDR3 has 18 residues.